This T cell receptor (beta chain) emerged from a study of T cells in Graves' hyperthyroidism and ophthalmopathy (dated by TCRdb to about 2019). Broadly, across the study: Peripheral blood was sampled at the time of initial diagnosis, prior to any treatment. Prospective prediction of ophthalmopathy was tested in an independent validation cohort of 18 to 20 hyperthyroidism patients and roughly 16 patients who later progressed to ophthalmopathy. TCR V-J signatures able to tell the groups apart were searched for in a discovery cohort of 90 to 100 patients, of whom about 40 had Graves' ophthalmopathy and roughly 57 had stable Graves' hyperthyroidism. Once sampling was done, hyperthyroidism patients were given methimazole at a starting dose of 30 mg daily, whereas ophthalmopathy patients were given high-dose intravenous methylprednisolone. For training and testing, the roughly 93 patients in the discovery cohort were randomly divided in a 7:3 ratio. Thyroid tissue and blood T-cell repertoires from over 5 Graves' hyperthyroidism patients were also compared in the study. According to the paper, TCR Vbeta CDR3 sequencing was carried out on some 130 peripheral blood samples, which came from fewer than 50 ophthalmopathy, 75 to 80 hyperthyroidism and approximately 17 progressor patients.

Broad study findings and their caveats: In validation, progression to ophthalmopathy was predicted by the model with nearly 71% sensitivity and 72% to 80% specificity, a median of approximately 6.5 months before onset. A 13 V-J signature model separated ophthalmopathy from stable hyperthyroidism, with over 85% sensitivity and about 81% specificity in cross-validation and 80%/75% in testing. Most expanded thyroid clonotypes (frequency above 0.001) were also detected in blood, suggesting blood repertoires may reflect thyroid immune responses. Sample size was not statistically predetermined, and blinding of investigators to group allocation was not performed.

The TCR beta CDR3 regions were amplified from the RNA transcripts. For the first round of RT-PCR on the TCR CDR3, the HTBI primer set was used together with the Qiagen OneStep RT-PCR kit. The libraries were constructed in a second round of multiplex PCR and then size-selected and purified. Sequencing of the libraries was done on an Illumina HiSeq2000 using paired-end 100 bp reads. The source study handled its data this way. Raw data were processed with SOAPnuke, discarding reads with adapters, uncalled bases, mean Phred below 15, or no exact constant-primer or identifier match. COPE v1.2.5 was used to merge high-quality paired reads, and clonotypes were defined as unique nucleotide sequences. MiTCR v1.1 was used to align the clonotypes against IMGT TRBV, TRBD and TRBJ reference segments. Analysis was restricted to V-J combinations with a frequency above 0.0001, which covered approximately 99% of repertoires. A TCS score was defined as the ratio of F50 (clonal expansion) to E x V (chaos), with BLOSUM62-based TCRdist applied between CDR3 peptides within each V-J. Welch's t-statistics and random forest reduced around 550 V-J features to about 13, which were used in a naive Bayes classifier (R e1071). TCRdb redid the processing of the public reads, applying fastp at Q25 and MiXCR, and retained in-frame beta chains. All rows with the same CDR3 protein become a single entry with the most common DNA and genes. The V and J calls, along with clone size, are taken from TCRdb and not from the paper's own processing. The sample yields approximately 200,000 distinct CDR3 sequences; around 18% were counted once. The top ten clonotypes cover about 45% of the sample.

Inclusive of the bounding cysteine and phenylalanine, the CDR3 is 14 residues long. The read is trimmed to its CDR3 DNA, 42 bases read in frame from base 1. Relative to germline, V is 1 base shorter and J is 0 bases shorter, with 10 bases between their ends. The CDR1 and CDR2 encoded by the germline V gene (reference sequence) are DFQATT and SNEGSKA. Stable Graves' hyperthyroidism was defined as the absence of progression to ophthalmopathy over 18 months of follow-up. Hyperthyroidism patients were aged 18 to 65 years and newly diagnosed, with disease duration of less than 2 months. Any patient with an uncontrolled infection, another autoimmune disease, pregnancy or lactation was excluded. Diagnoses were based on clinical symptoms, serum thyroxine and TRAb, thyroid ultrasound and orbital computed tomography. PBMCs were isolated from 10 ml of fresh peripheral blood by Ficoll-Paque density gradient centrifugation. Trizol reagent was used to extract total RNA, and RNA quality was then checked on an Agilent 2100 Bioanalyzer.

At least ten counts were recorded for this clonotype. The target of this receptor is not known. Per-base qualities were not stored, and no clone one base away is much larger. The sample was blood. The clonotype originates from a middle-aged man with Graves' hyperthyroidism. The chain is made from TRBV20-1 and TRBJ2-7; no D segment can be confidently identified. Here is the DNA: TGCAGTGCTAGAGCTAGAACAGACTCCTACGAGCAGTACTTC. This translates into CSARARTDSYEQYF.